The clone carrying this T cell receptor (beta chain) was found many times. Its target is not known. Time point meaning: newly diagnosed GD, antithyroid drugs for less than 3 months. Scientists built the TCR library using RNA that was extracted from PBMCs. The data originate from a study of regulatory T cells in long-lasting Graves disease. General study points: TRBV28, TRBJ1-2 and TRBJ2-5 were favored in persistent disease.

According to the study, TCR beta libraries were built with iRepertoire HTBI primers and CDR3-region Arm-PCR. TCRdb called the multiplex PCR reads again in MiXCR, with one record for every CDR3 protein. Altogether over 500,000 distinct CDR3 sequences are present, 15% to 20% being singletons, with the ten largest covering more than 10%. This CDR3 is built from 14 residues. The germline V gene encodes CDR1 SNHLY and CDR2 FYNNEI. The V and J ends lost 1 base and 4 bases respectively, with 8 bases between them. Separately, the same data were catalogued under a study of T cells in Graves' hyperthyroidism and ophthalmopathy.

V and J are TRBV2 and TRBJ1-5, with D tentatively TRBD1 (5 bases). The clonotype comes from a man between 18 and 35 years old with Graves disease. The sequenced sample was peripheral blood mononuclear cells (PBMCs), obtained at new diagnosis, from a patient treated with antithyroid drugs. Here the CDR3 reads CASSEVRTNQPQHF. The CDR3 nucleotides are TGTGCCAGCAGTGAAGTGCGGACAAATCAGCCCCAGCATTTT.